The 27 T cell receptor beta chains listed next were all sequenced from one sample in a study of molecular identifiers for immune sequencing clone quantification. Each CDR3 protein is one row after TCRdb ran MiXCR on the PCR reads. The sample consists of about 65,000 distinct CDR3 sequences, around a sixth of them appearing once. Sequenced sample: naive CD8+ T cells from blood, with Jurkat cell RNA spiked in. Subset reported: FACS-sorted CD8+CD4-CCR7+CD45RA+ naive T cells. The receptors originated from a human donor in good health. Some libraries in this study had Jurkat cell RNA spiked in.

This clonotype was observed a handful of times. The chain joins TRBV2 to TRBJ2-7, with TRBD2 matching 7 bases. The ends lost 1 base at V and 7 bases at J; junction bases unmatched: 7. The CDR3 runs to 14 residues. Germline CDR1 is SNHLY and CDR2 is FYNNEI. The CDR3 nucleotides read TGTGCCAGCAGTGAAGGCGGGAGTGAGGAAGAGCAGTACTTC. This codes for CASSEGGSEEEQYF.

Ten or more counts support this clonotype. The rearrangement joins TRBV20-1 to TRBJ2-1, with TRBD2 matching over 8 bases. The V gene's germline CDR1 is DFQATT and CDR2 SNEGSKA (reference sequence). This CDR3 has 17 residues. V dropped 2 bases and J dropped 0; count of bases not matched to a gene: 9. DNA for the CDR3: TGCAGTGCTAGAAGTTTGATAGCGGGACTCTCCTACAATGAGCAGTTCTTC. It yields the protein CSARSLIAGLSYNEQFF.

This clonotype came up many times. This chain connects TRBV10-3 to TRBJ1-2; a possible D gene is TRBD1 (6 bases). This CDR3 spans 14 amino acids. V was clipped by 4 bases and J by 0 bases, with 9 bases between them. The germline V gene has CDR1 ENHRY and CDR2 SYGVKD. CDR3 nucleotide sequence: TGTGCCATCAGTGGACAGGCAACTAACTATGGCTACACCTTC. Encoded protein: CAISGQATNYGYTF.

In this sample, this clonotype turned up many times. The junction departs from the called germline gene at one end, perhaps through a read error. This chain joins TRBV6-2 or TRBV6-3 and TRBJ2-4; D possibly corresponds to TRBD1 (6 bases). The CDR3 extends over 15 amino acids. In germline, CDR1 is MNHEY, CDR2 SVGEGT. The CDR3 region is CASNYLGQPKNIQYF. The DNA of the CDR3 is TGTGCCAGCAATTACCTGGGACAACCCAAAAACATTCAGTACTTC.

This clonotype showed up many times. This sequence joins TRBV11-3 and TRBJ2-2; weak D call: TRBD2 (5 bases). Trimming left V 3 bases short and J 6 bases short, with 14 bases between. The CDR3 extends over 15 amino acids. Per germline, CDR1 SGHNT and CDR2 YENEEA. CDR3 nucleotides: TGTGCCAGCAGCTTTAGAACGGGGAGTGCCGGGGAGCTGTTTTTT. It translates to CASSFRTGSAGELFF. Full variable domain (remainder filled in from reference TRBV11-3 and TRBJ2-2): EAGVVQSPRYKIIEKKQPVAFWCNPISGHNTLYWYLQNLGQGPELLIRYENEEAVDDSQLPKDRFSAERLKGVDSTLKIQPAELGDSAVYLCASSFRTGSAGELFFGEGSRLTVL.

CDR3 loop: CAWSVYAGVVELFF. CDR3 DNA: TGTGCCTGGAGTGTATATGCGGGAGTGGTGGAGCTGTTTTTT. The chain joins TRBV30 to TRBJ2-2, with 7 bases fitting TRBD2. In germline, CDR1 is GTSNPN, CDR2 SVGIG (reference sequence). Trimming removed 0 bases from V and 10 bases from J; junction bases left unmatched: 8. The CDR3 loop spans 14 amino acids.

This clonotype was observed a few times. The chain joins TRBV7-9 to TRBJ1-6; D gene ambiguous. The CDR3 is 15 residues long. Per germline, CDR1 SEHNR and CDR2 FQNEAQ (reference sequence). V was shortened by 5 bases and J by 6 bases, with 14 bases between the two germline ends. This CDR3 is CASSPVAGRNSPLHF. Here the CDR3 DNA reads TGTGCCAGCAGCCCGGTTGCGGGCCGTAATTCACCCCTCCACTTT.

This clonotype turned up a few times. Relative to the germline gene, one junction end is altered; a read error may explain this. The chain uses TRBV7-7 and TRBJ2-6; no clear D. Germline CDR1 reads SSHAT; CDR2 reads FNYEAQ (reference sequence). CDR3 length: 15 amino acids. The CDR3 loop is CASSPFGSGANVLTF. DNA of the CDR3: TGTGCTAGCAGCCCGTTTGGCTCTGGGGCCAACGTCCTGACTTTC.

This clonotype was picked up many times. This sequence joins TRBV3-1 and TRBJ2-7; 8 positions agree with TRBD1. The CDR3 loop spans 15 amino acids. J gave up 4 bases and V 3 bases, and 8 bases lay outside the gene matches. Germline V gene data show CDR1 as LGHDT and CDR2 as YNNKEL (reference sequence). The CDR3 DNA is TGTGCCAGCAGCCATCCGGCAGGGGGCTCTTACGAGCAGTACTTC. Its protein product is CASSHPAGGSYEQYF.

This clonotype appeared many times. V is TRBV20-1 and J is TRBJ1-1; D is unresolved. Germline CDR1 is DFQATT and CDR2 is SNEGSKA (reference sequence). This CDR3 has 14 amino acids. V lost 0 bases, J lost 0 bases, and 8 bases lay in between. This CDR3 is CSARDLQVNTEAFF. CDR3 bases: TGCAGTGCTAGAGATCTTCAGGTGAACACTGAAGCTTTCTTT.

This clonotype was seen repeatedly, ten times or more. This chain joins TRBV7-2 and TRBJ2-7, with 15 bases matching TRBD2. The ends lost 5 bases at V and 5 bases at J; junction bases unmatched: 7. Germline V gives CDR1 SGHTA, CDR2 FQGNSA. This CDR3 is built from 16 residues. CDR3 coding DNA: TGTGCCAGCAGCCGAGAGGGACTAGCGGGAGGCCACGAGCAGTACTTC. This codes for CASSREGLAGGHEQYF.

This clonotype was recorded at least ten times. This chain connects TRBV20-1 to TRBJ2-1; 7 nucleotides line up with TRBD2. The CDR3 length is 17 residues. The V segment lost 1 base and the J segment 3 bases; nucleotides outside the gene matches: 12. Per germline, CDR1 DFQATT and CDR2 SNEGSKA (reference sequence). Here the CDR3 reads CSARVLGAGENYNEQFF. Here the CDR3 DNA reads TGCAGTGCTAGAGTTCTTGGGGCGGGGGAAAACTACAATGAGCAGTTCTTC.

This clonotype has only a few counts. The chain is built from TRBV20-1 and TRBJ2-7; 11 nucleotides line up with TRBD2. The CDR3 is 15 amino acids. V shed 6 bases and J 0 bases; nucleotides not matched to a gene: 7. Germline CDR1 and CDR2: DFQATT and SNEGSKA (reference sequence). CDR3 DNA: TGCAGTGCCGAAGCTAGCGGGAGGTCCTCCTACGAGCAGTACTTC. Residues: CSAEASGRSSYEQYF.

This clonotype was seen repeatedly, ten times or more. The chain couples TRBV6-1 to TRBJ2-2; the D gene is possibly TRBD2 (5 bases). This CDR3 region has 17 residues. Looked up from germline, CDR1 is MNHNS and CDR2 is SASEGT. Trimming removed 3 bases at V and 0 bases at J, with 14 bases between. In nucleotides, the CDR3 is TGTGCCAGCAGTGACACGTTTAGCGTGACGAACACCGGGGAGCTGTTTTTT. Protein product: CASSDTFSVTNTGELFF.

As regards this clonotype: Being one base from a much bigger clone, this may be a read error. The gene calls are TRBV7-2 and TRBJ2-7; no firm D call. Germline V gene lookup returns CDR1 SGHTA and CDR2 FQGNSA. CDR3 size: 14 residues. CDR3 loop: CVSSSTLFEDEQYF. The CDR3 bases are TGTGTCAGCAGCTCGACCCTCTTTGAGGACGAGCAGTACTTC.

This clonotype came up many times. The DNA of the CDR3 is TGCAGCGTTGAATTAACCCCCGGACAGGGCCCTGAAGCTTTCTTT. Its translation: CSVELTPGQGPEAFF. This chain connects TRBV29-1 to TRBJ1-1; 8 bases are a match to TRBD1. The trim removed 2 bases at V and 6 bases at J, leaving 11 bases unmatched. The length of the CDR3 is 15 residues. Germline CDR1 and CDR2: SQVTM and ANQGSEA.

A word on this clonotype: The germline gene is not matched at one end of the junction; a read error may be the cause. The rearrangement joins TRBV4-1 to TRBJ2-5, with D possibly TRBD1 on 6 matching bases. CDR1 and CDR2 (germline): MGHRA, YSYEKL. The CDR3 sequence is 15 residues long. CDR3: CAGSQGGYSLETQYF. As DNA, the CDR3 is TGCGCCGGCAGCCAAGGGGGATATTCCCTAGAGACCCAGTACTTC.

The chain is built from TRBV29-1 and TRBJ2-5, with a tentative D call TRBD2 (6 bases). Germline CDR1 reads SQVTM; CDR2 reads ANQGSEA. V was trimmed by 1 base and J by 5 bases, leaving 14 bases between them. This CDR3 spans 14 amino acids. The CDR3 region has the DNA TGCAGCGTTGAAGGGTGGGAGGAGTGGGAGACCCAGTACTTC. Translation gives CSVEGWEEWETQYF.

Ten or more counts support this clonotype. The V gene is TRBV3-1, the J gene TRBJ2-3, with D perhaps matching TRBD1 or TRBD2 (5 bases each). Germline lookup yields CDR1 LGHDT and CDR2 YNNKEL (reference sequence). The CDR3 loop spans 16 amino acids. V gave up 0 bases and J gave up 1 base, with 11 bases separating them. CDR3 region: CASSQDIRDRTDTQYF. The CDR3 DNA sequence: TGTGCCAGCAGCCAAGATATCCGGGACCGCACAGATACGCAGTATTTT.

This clonotype showed up many times. This sequence joins TRBV20-1 and TRBJ2-7, with 7 bases lining up with TRBD1. With 5 bases clipped from V and 3 bases from J, the junction kept 7 bases outside the gene matches. The germline gives CDR1 DFQATT, CDR2 SNEGSKA (reference sequence). The CDR3 has 13 amino acids. This chain's CDR3 is CSAGGQESYEQYF. CDR3 nucleotide sequence: TGCAGTGCTGGAGGACAGGAGAGCTACGAGCAGTACTTC.

This chain joins TRBV30 and TRBJ1-2; TRBD1 might be the D (5 bases). V dropped 1 base and J dropped 0 bases, with 12 bases sitting between them. The CDR3 consists of 15 residues. Germline CDR1 GTSNPN, CDR2 SVGIG (reference sequence). CDR3 nucleotides: TGTGCCTGGAGTGAAGACAGAGAAGCTAACTATGGCTACACCTTC. It encodes CAWSEDREANYGYTF. The full variable domain, with the rest looked up from reference TRBV30 and TRBJ1-2, is SQTIHQWPATLVQPVGSPLSLECTVEGTSNPNLYWYRQAAGRGLQLLFYSVGIGQISSEVPQNLSASRPQDRQFILSSKKLLLSDSGFYLCAWSEDREANYGYTFGSGTRLTVV.

This clonotype was seen a handful of times. This chain connects TRBV20-1 to TRBJ2-7; D remains unclear. This CDR3 has 13 amino acids. The V gene lost 0 bases and the J gene lost 2 bases, with 8 bases spanning the gap. Looked up from germline, CDR1 is DFQATT and CDR2 is SNEGSKA (reference sequence). CDR3 DNA sequence: TGCAGTGCTAGAGAGCAGCGAACCTACGAGCAGTACTTC. Encoded protein: CSAREQRTYEQYF.

This clonotype was recorded many times. V usage is TRBV11-2 and J usage is TRBJ2-1; D is unresolved. In germline, CDR1 is SGHAT, CDR2 FQNNGV. There are 14 residues in the CDR3. Trimming took off 10 bases at V and 1 base at J, with 14 bases between the two ends. The CDR3 DNA reads as TGTGCCACGAGACCAACCCCGTCCTACAATGAGCAGTTCTTC. Translation gives CATRPTPSYNEQFF.

This rearrangement joins TRBV7-9 to TRBJ1-1, with D perhaps TRBD1 (6 bases). CDR1 is SEHNR, CDR2 FQNEAQ, per germline (reference sequence). This CDR3 contains 16 residues. The V and J ends lost 5 bases and 3 bases respectively, with 19 bases between them. CDR3 sequence reads: CASSLWDIKRDTEAFF. The CDR3 coding sequence is TGTGCCAGCAGCCTTTGGGACATCAAAAGGGACACTGAAGCTTTCTTT.

This clonotype was seen repeatedly, ten times or more. V usage is TRBV4-1 and J usage is TRBJ2-1; 9 bases line up with TRBD2. Germline V gives CDR1 MGHRA, CDR2 YSYEKL. This CDR3 is built from 16 residues. V lost 2 bases and J lost 2; bases outside the gene matches: 4. CDR3 sequence (DNA): TGCGCCAGCAGCCAAATAGCGGGAGATGCCTACAATGAGCAGTTCTTC. Translating gives CASSQIAGDAYNEQFF.

At least ten counts were recorded for this clonotype. The J gene is TRBJ2-6, the V gene TRBV19; D is ambiguous. V was cut by 4 bases and J by 4 bases, with 5 bases left in between. The CDR3 runs to 13 residues. The germline CDR1 and CDR2 sequences are LNHDA and SQIVND (reference sequence). The CDR3 nucleotides read TGTGCCAGTAGTAACTGGGGGGCCAACGTCCTGACTTTC. Protein sequence: CASSNWGANVLTF. The variable domain in full, with the rest retrieved from reference TRBV19 and TRBJ2-6, is DGGITQSPKYLFRKEGQNVTLSCEQNLNHDAMYWYRQDPGQGLRLIYYSQIVNDFQKGDIAEGYSVSREKKESFPLTVTSAQKNPTAFYLCASSNWGANVLTFGAGSRLTVL.

This clonotype was observed once. The conserved phenylalanine or tryptophan is not found at the CDR3 terminus, so this likely reflects a read error. The chain uses TRBV10-3 and TRBJ1-3; D is perhaps TRBD1 (5 bases). The CDR3 totals 15 residues. Trimming cost V 6 bases and J 1 base, with 13 bases left between them. CDR1 and CDR2 from the germline V gene are ENHRY and SYGVKD. The CDR3 sequence is CAIRGTGISGNTIYS. Here the CDR3 DNA reads TGTGCCATCAGGGGGACTGGAATATCTGGAAACACCATATATTCT.